Below are 13 T cell receptor beta chains sequenced from a single sample in a study of blood T cell repertoires in COVID-19 (dated by TCRdb to 2020 to 2021). The protocol used for the library was the immunoSEQ multiplex PCR assay. In TCRdb, the immuneACCESS table is reduced to in-frame sequences with V and J assigned. These tables do not hold every clone; where another copy was compared, an unresolved V gene accounts for under half, and the others remain unexplained. The sample contains fewer than 350,000 clones, around 90% of them found a single time. The ten largest make up 4.5% to 6.5% of the sample. The material sequenced was PBMCs or T cells enriched from blood (not recorded which). These receptors came from a man aged 55-75 years who had recovered from COVID-19.

The chain employs TRBV7-2 and TRBJ2-3; 13 bases fit TRBD2. The J segment lost 1 base and the V segment lost 5 bases, leaving 6 bases of the junction unmatched. Germline V gene lookup returns CDR1 SGHTA and CDR2 FQGNSA. The CDR3 contains 17 residues. The CDR3 DNA follows: TGTGCCAGCAGCCTCTGGACTAGCGGGAGTGGCACAGATACGCAGTATTTT. Translated, it gives CASSLWTSGSGTDTQYF.

This clone was found a few times. The genes are TRBV10-1 and TRBJ1-1, with 9 positions matching TRBD1. Germline V gene lookup returns CDR1 WNHNN and CDR2 SYGVQD (reference sequence). The J segment lost 4 bases and the V segment lost 5 bases, leaving 14 bases of the junction unmatched. The CDR3 spans 17 residues. CDR3 DNA sequence: TGCGCCAGCAGTCCGGGACAGGGAGGGTTGAGCATCACTGAAGCTTTCTTT. This gives the protein CASSPGQGGLSITEAFF.

J is TRBJ1-4 and V is TRBV7-9; D is ambiguous. The CDR3 contains 17 residues. The V end was cut by 2 bases, the J end by 0 bases, with 13 bases between. CDR1 is SEHNR and CDR2 is FQNEAQ in the germline V gene (reference sequence). In DNA form, the CDR3 reads TGTGCCAGCAGCTTATCCGCTCGAATAGCAACTAATGAAAAACTGTTTTTT. Amino acids: CASSLSARIATNEKLFF.

The chain is built from TRBV10-3 and TRBJ2-6; D might be TRBD1 (5 bases). The CDR3 sequence is 16 residues long. V was pared by 10 bases and J by 0 bases, with 16 bases between. CDR1 and CDR2 from the germline V gene are ENHRY and SYGVKD. Written as DNA, the CDR3 is TGTGCCAACTCCCCCGACAGACCCTCTGGGGCCAACGTCCTGACTTTC. Protein: CANSPDRPSGANVLTF.

The J gene is TRBJ1-2, the V gene TRBV28, with 8 bases fitting TRBD1. Germline CDR1 reads MDHEN; CDR2 reads SYDVKM. This CDR3 spans 12 amino acids. J was trimmed by 8 bases and V by 6 bases; bases with no gene match: 5. The CDR3 DNA reads as TGTGCCAGCAGCACAGGGGGAGGAGGCTACACCTTC. Translating gives CASSTGGGGYTF.

The J gene is TRBJ2-7, the V gene TRBV28, with 10 bases aligning to TRBD1. With 6 bases clipped from V and 6 bases from J, the junction kept 14 bases outside the gene matches. This CDR3 is built from 16 residues. The germline CDR1 and CDR2 sequences are MDHEN and SYDVKM. CDR3 region: CASSLKTGTGESEQYF. The DNA of the CDR3 is TGTGCCAGCAGCCTAAAGACCGGGACAGGGGAGAGCGAGCAGTACTTC.

This chain joins TRBV27 and TRBJ2-1; 9 bases line up with TRBD2. Germline V gene lookup returns CDR1 MNHEY and CDR2 SMNVEV (reference sequence). The CDR3 contains 13 residues. Trimming removed 5 bases from V and 12 bases from J; junction bases left unmatched: 8. This CDR3 reads CASSPLAGLTQFF. CDR3 DNA: TGTGCCAGCAGTCCGCTAGCGGGGTTGACGCAGTTCTTC.

Comments on this clone: The sample contains more than one DNA sequence encoding this CDR3. CDR3 sequence reads: CASSQATGNTIYF. The CDR3, as DNA: TGCGCCAGCAGCCAAGCGACCGGGAACACCATATATTTT. The chain has TRBV4-3 and TRBJ1-3, with D hard to call. Germline assignment: CDR1 LGHNA and CDR2 YSLEER. V lost 1 base and J lost 7, with 8 bases in between. This CDR3 has 13 amino acids.

The J gene is TRBJ1-3, the V gene TRBV6-5; D is possibly TRBD1 (5 bases). This CDR3 contains 15 residues. Germline CDR1 reads MNHEY; CDR2 reads SVGAGI. Trimming took 0 bases from V and 2 from J, leaving 8 bases between them. In DNA, the CDR3 is TGTGCCAGCAGTTACTCGCCGGGGGCTGGAAACACCATATATTTT. Its protein is CASSYSPGAGNTIYF.

This clone has a handful of counts. Written as DNA, the CDR3 is TGTGCCAGCAGCGGGAGCATTGGCGGGGAGCTGTTTTTT. It translates to CASSGSIGGELFF. This rearrangement joins TRBV2 to TRBJ2-2, with D perhaps matching TRBD2 (6 bases). Trimming shortened V by 6 bases and J by 7 bases, and 12 bases separated the two germline ends. The CDR3 contains 13 residues. Germline CDR1 is SNHLY and CDR2 is FYNNEI.

The V call is TRBV4-2, the J call TRBJ2-1; 10 nucleotides match TRBD2. The V segment lost 3 bases and the J segment 6 bases; nucleotides outside the gene matches: 8. Germline V gene data show CDR1 as LGHNA and CDR2 as YNFKEQ. The CDR3 contains 16 residues. As DNA, the CDR3 is TGTGCCAGCAGCCAGGACCTAGCGGGAGTAACCAATGAGCAGTTCTTC. Amino acid sequence: CASSQDLAGVTNEQFF.

The chain links TRBV21-1 to TRBJ2-1; no DNA check was done on the table's D call, TRBD2. TRBV21-1 is an annotated pseudogene. The CDR3 totals 18 residues. The CDR3 here is CASSKAIIGGGVYNEQFF. The DNA for the CDR3 is TGTGCCAGCAGCAAAGCGATTATAGGGGGAGGGGTCTACAATGAGCAGTTCTTC.

This chain connects TRBV2 to TRBJ2-7; weak D call: TRBD2 (6 bases). There are 12 residues in the CDR3. Germline V lookup: CDR1 SNHLY, CDR2 FYNNEI. V lost 5 bases and J lost 4, with 9 bases in between. The CDR3 region has the DNA TGTGCCAGCAGTACGGGGGTTTACGAGCAGTACTTC. As protein: CASSTGVYEQYF.